This paragraph reports one T cell receptor (beta chain). Its specificity is not known. This entry is derived from a study of CD8+CD57+ T cells in acquired aplastic anemia. Study results and caveats: In common between the patients and the controls were approximately 28 CD8+ CDR3 sequences.

Genomic DNA acted as the template from which TCR beta VDJ combination and CDR3 sequence profiling were carried out. MiXCR, applied by TCRdb to the reads, yields one record per CDR3 protein. The data hold around 180,000 distinct CDR3 sequences, with 55% to 80% observed a single time. This CDR3 has 13 residues. CDR1 is MNHNS, CDR2 SASEGT, per germline. Losses at the gene ends were 7 bases for V and 8 bases for J; bases not matched to a gene: 3. Material for sequencing was sorted CD4+, CD8+, or CD8+CD57+ T cells (not recorded which) from PBMCs. This receptor was identified in a human donor in good health. The V gene is TRBV6-1, the J gene TRBJ1-6, with 9 bases fitting TRBD1. CDR3 loop: CASKRDRDSPLHF. DNA of the CDR3: TGTGCCAGCAAACGGGACAGGGATTCACCCCTCCACTTT.